One sample yielded the 30 T cell receptor beta chains listed below, sequenced in a study of shared clonotypes between healthy human individuals. The protocol was immunoSEQ multiplex PCR, while the TCRdb copy is restricted to in-frame clones and leaves out a portion. This table holds around 1.1 million clones, approximately 80% found once. What was sequenced was memory CD4+ T cells from PBMCs. Subset denoted: CD45RA-negative fraction. These receptors came from a man between 18 and 35 years old in good health. Some clones in this sample may be carry-over from other donors' samples.

This clone was recorded once. This chain connects TRBV9 to TRBJ2-7; no firm D call. This CDR3 has 15 residues. V lost 4 bases and J lost 2, with 16 bases in between. Looked up from germline, CDR1 is SGDLS and CDR2 is YYNGEE. The CDR3 DNA is TGTGCCAGCAGCCCAGCAACACAAACGACCTACGAGCAGTACTTC. Its translation: CASSPATQTTYEQYF.

V gene TRBV5-4 combines with J gene TRBJ2-6; no definite D call. Germline values: CDR1 SGHNT, CDR2 YYREEE (reference sequence). Trimming cost V 0 bases and J 1 base, with 8 bases left between them. The CDR3 is made up of 16 amino acids. CDR3 DNA: TGTGCCAGCAGCTTGGTTGCAGGTTCTGGGGCCAACGTCCTGACTTTC. It translates to CASSLVAGSGANVLTF.

A word on this clone: A much larger clone lies a single base off, so this may be a read error. The chain couples TRBV4-2 to TRBJ2-1, with 9 bases that match TRBD2. Looked up from germline, CDR1 is LGHNA and CDR2 is YNFKEQ. The V and J ends lost 4 bases and 3 bases, in that order; junction bases with no gene match: 7. CDR3 length: 16 residues. Written as DNA, the CDR3 is TGTGCCAGCAGCCTCTCGATTAGCGGGAGCTACAATGAGCAGTTCTTC. Residues: CASSLSISGSYNEQFF.

This clone appeared a few times. This chain connects TRBV10-3 to TRBJ2-4, with D perhaps being TRBD1 or TRBD2 (6 bases each). Germline loops: CDR1 ENHRY, CDR2 SYGVKD. V was shortened by 4 bases and J by 6 bases, with 16 bases between the two germline ends. This CDR3 is built from 15 residues. The CDR3, as DNA: TGTGCCATCAGTGCATACGGGGGCGGGCCAAACATTCAGTACTTC. This sequence encodes CAISAYGGGPNIQYF.

The J gene is TRBJ2-3, the V gene TRBV7-2, with 7 positions matching TRBD2. Losses at the gene ends were 8 bases for V and 2 bases for J; bases not matched to a gene: 13. CDR3 length: 16 amino acids. Per the germline V gene, CDR1 is SGHTA and CDR2 is FQGNSA. DNA for the CDR3: TGTGCCAGCGGCCGAGACCGAGGGAGGGCCACAGATACGCAGTATTTT. It is translated as CASGRDRGRATDTQYF.

This clone was seen once. This chain connects TRBV6-6 to TRBJ2-2, with D perhaps matching TRBD1 (5 bases). There are 14 residues in the CDR3. The ends were cut back, 2 bases at V and 3 bases at J, with 7 bases in the middle. The V gene's germline CDR1 is MNHNY and CDR2 SVGAGI (reference sequence). CDR3 in amino acids: CASSYRGHTGELFF. The CDR3 region has the DNA TGTGCCAGCAGTTACAGGGGTCACACCGGGGAGCTGTTTTTT.

The rearrangement joins TRBV7-7 to TRBJ2-2; the D gene is possibly TRBD2 (5 bases). Trimming pared 0 bases from V and 7 bases from J, leaving 12 bases between. The CDR3 has 15 amino acids. From germline, CDR1 is SSHAT and CDR2 FNYEAQ (reference sequence). For the CDR3, the DNA is TGTGCCAGCAGCTTAGCCCCGGGGTTGGACGGGGAGCTGTTTTTT. Encoded protein: CASSLAPGLDGELFF.

The chain joins TRBV11-2 to TRBJ2-7; the match to TRBD2 covers 10 bases. Germline-derived CDR1 and CDR2 are SGHAT and FQNNGV. The CDR3 runs 15 residues. With 3 bases clipped from V and 2 bases from J, the junction kept 4 bases outside the gene matches. CDR3 loop: CASSLGTSAAYEQYF. CDR3 DNA: TGTGCCAGCAGCTTGGGGACTAGCGCTGCCTACGAGCAGTACTTC.

J is TRBJ2-2 and V is TRBV5-1; 7 bases are a match to TRBD2. Per germline, CDR1 SGHRS and CDR2 YFSETQ. The ends lost 5 bases at V and 4 bases at J; junction bases unmatched: 8. This CDR3 region has 15 residues. CDR3 residues: CASRLTGGGTGELFF. The CDR3 region has the DNA TGCGCCAGCAGATTGACGGGAGGAGGCACCGGGGAGCTGTTTTTT.

Concerning this clone: This same CDR3 is encoded by further DNA sequences in the sample. The chain joins TRBV29-1 to TRBJ2-3; 8 positions agree with TRBD1. Germline-derived CDR1 and CDR2 are SQVTM and ANQGSEA. V shed 6 bases, J shed 1 base, and the junction held 3 bases outside the gene matches. The CDR3 loop spans 13 amino acids. CDR3 DNA: TGCAGCGTGGAGGACAGGGGCACAGATACGCAGTATTTT. It codes for CSVEDRGTDTQYF.

V gene TRBV11-2 combines with J gene TRBJ1-2; no definite D call. Trimming took 5 bases from V and 7 from J, leaving 14 bases between them. Germline V gene sequence: CDR1 SGHAT, CDR2 FQNNGV. This CDR3 region has 13 residues. The CDR3 here is CASSRPEGVGYTF. CDR3 nucleotide sequence: TGTGCCAGCAGCCGACCAGAGGGTGTTGGCTACACCTTC.

The CDR3 loop is CASHYEIRADNTEAFF. CDR3 nucleotides: TGTGCCAGCCACTATGAAATTCGGGCGGACAACACTGAAGCTTTCTTT. This chain connects TRBV28 to TRBJ1-1; D is undetermined. The CDR3 totals 16 residues. V lost 8 bases and J 2 bases, leaving 21 bases between the germline ends. In germline, CDR1 is MDHEN, CDR2 SYDVKM.

This clone was picked up a small number of times. This chain joins TRBV15 and TRBJ2-3; the match to TRBD1 covers 12 bases. CDR1 and CDR2 from the germline V gene are LNHNV and YYDKDF (reference sequence). V shed 5 bases and J 6 bases; nucleotides not matched to a gene: 6. The CDR3 spans 15 residues. CDR3 in amino acids: CATSVGQGALDTQYF. The CDR3 coding sequence is TGTGCCACCAGCGTGGGACAGGGGGCGCTGGATACGCAGTATTTT.

This clone was counted a few times. Other DNA sequences from this sample encode an identical CDR3 as well. The chain uses TRBV6-5 and TRBJ1-2; D may be TRBD1 (6 bases). Trimming shortened V by 0 bases and J by 4 bases, and 12 bases separated the two germline ends. Germline assignment: CDR1 MNHEY and CDR2 SVGAGI. The CDR3 extends over 15 amino acids. The CDR3 nucleotides read TGTGCCAGCAGTTACTCCACGTGGGGGCCCTATGGCTACACCTTC. Its protein is CASSYSTWGPYGYTF.

The chain uses TRBV6-6 and TRBJ2-1; D remains ambiguous. Germline CDR1 MNHNY, CDR2 SVGAGI (reference sequence). Trimming left V 2 bases short and J 0 bases short, with 11 bases between. The CDR3 is made up of 16 amino acids. The CDR3 DNA follows: TGTGCCAGCAGTTACCTGTCCGGCAGCTCCTACAATGAGCAGTTCTTC. Residues: CASSYLSGSSYNEQFF.

The rearrangement uses TRBV10-2 and TRBJ2-1, with 9 bases fitting TRBD2. V gave up 10 bases and J gave up 5 bases; unmatched junction bases: 9. The CDR3 runs 14 residues. From germline, CDR1 is WSHSY and CDR2 SAAADI. DNA for the CDR3: TGCGCCACTGTTAGGGCGGGAGGGGACAATGAGCAGTTCTTC. This gives the protein CATVRAGGDNEQFF.

This clone has a single count. This chain links TRBV5-1 with TRBJ2-6; D is possibly TRBD2 (5 bases). Germline CDR1 reads SGHRS; CDR2 reads YFSETQ. V was shortened by 4 bases and J by 4 bases, with 12 bases between the two germline ends. This CDR3 contains 15 residues. The DNA for the CDR3 is TGCGCCAGCAGCGGCGGGTCTGCCGGGGCCAACGTCCTGACTTTC. Its protein is CASSGGSAGANVLTF. The complete variable domain, with remaining parts taken from reference TRBV5-1 and TRBJ2-6, reads KAGVTQTPRYLIKTRGQQVTLSCSPISGHRSVSWYQQTPGQGLQFLFEYFSETQRNKGNFPGRFSGRQFSNSRSEMNVSTLELGDSALYLCASSGGSAGANVLTFGAGSRLTVL.

The chain carries TRBV7-3 and TRBJ1-1; D is unresolved. Between the trimmed V and J ends, which lost 0 bases and 5 bases, there was a span of 10 bases. Germline CDR1 and CDR2: SGHTA and FQGTGA. The CDR3 totals 14 residues. Here the CDR3 DNA reads TGTGCCAGCAGCTTAACGGGTAGAGGAACTGAAGCTTTCTTT. Protein product: CASSLTGRGTEAFF.

V and J are TRBV9 and TRBJ2-2; no clear D gene. This CDR3 contains 14 residues. The ends were cut back, 0 bases at V and 3 bases at J, with 6 bases in the middle. Germline-derived CDR1 and CDR2 are SGDLS and YYNGEE. CDR3 region: CASSVEGYTGELFF. For the CDR3, the DNA is TGTGCCAGCAGCGTAGAAGGGTACACCGGGGAGCTGTTTTTT. Looking up the rest from reference TRBV9 and TRBJ2-2 gives the full variable domain: DSGVTQTPKHLITATGQRVTLRCSPRSGDLSVYWYQQSLDQGLQFLIQYYNGEERAKGNILERFSAQQFPDLHSELNLSSLELGDSALYFCASSVEGYTGELFFGEGSRLTVL.

This clone was recorded at least ten times. The chain is built from TRBV7-3 and TRBJ2-5; 8 positions agree with TRBD1. The CDR3 totals 16 residues. The V and J ends lost 1 base and 5 bases, in that order; junction bases with no gene match: 9. CDR1 is SGHTA and CDR2 is FQGTGA in the germline V gene. CDR3 DNA sequence: TGTGCCAGCAGCTTAAGTTTCAACAGGGACAGGGAGACCCAGTACTTC. It encodes CASSLSFNRDRETQYF.

The CDR3 DNA is TGTGCCAGCAGTGCATATCGGACAGGAAACACTGAAGCTTTCTTT. Translating gives CASSAYRTGNTEAFF. This chain joins TRBV6-1 and TRBJ1-1; TRBD1 aligns across 7 bases. Germline V lookup: CDR1 MNHNS, CDR2 SASEGT. This CDR3 is built from 15 residues. V was pared by 4 bases and J by 2 bases, with 7 bases of the junction left unmatched.

The chain recombines TRBV20-1 with TRBJ2-1, with D perhaps TRBD2 (6 bases). The CDR3 spans 11 residues. Trimming cost V 6 bases and J 7 bases, with 10 bases left between them. The V gene's germline CDR1 is DFQATT and CDR2 SNEGSKA (reference sequence). In DNA form, the CDR3 reads TGCAGTGCAACAAGCGGGAATGAGCAGTTCTTC. It translates to CSATSGNEQFF.

This sequence joins TRBV29-1 and TRBJ1-1; 9 bases fit TRBD1. Trimming took 4 bases from V and 6 from J; bases not matched to a gene: 15. From germline, CDR1 is SQVTM and CDR2 ANQGSEA. The CDR3 has 16 residues. The DNA for the CDR3 is TGCAGCGTTGGTGGGGGACAGGGTTTTTTGGTCCCTGAAGCTTTCTTT. Its protein product is CSVGGGQGFLVPEAFF.

This chain connects TRBV7-2 to TRBJ2-1; D may be TRBD2 (5 bases). CDR3 size: 13 residues. The germline gives CDR1 SGHTA, CDR2 FQGNSA. With 1 base removed from V and 10 bases from J, the gap between germline ends came to 11 bases. In nucleotides, the CDR3 is TGTGCCAGCAGCTTAGTTCGGGGTGGAGAGCAGTTCTTC. Its translation: CASSLVRGGEQFF.

This clone was seen many times. The rearrangement links TRBV12-2 to TRBJ2-1. TRBV12-2 is flagged as a pseudogene. The CDR3 consists of 17 residues. In nucleotides, the CDR3 is TGTGCAAGTCGCTCCCTGCCCGGGACCCCCTCCTACAATGAGCAGTTCTTC. Translated, it gives CASRSLPGTPSYNEQFF.

The chain carries TRBV2 and TRBJ2-3; 13 nucleotides agree with TRBD2. The CDR3 has 16 residues. In germline, CDR1 is SNHLY, CDR2 FYNNEI. The junction had 8 bases not matched to a gene; V was cut back by 8 bases and J by 3 bases. The DNA for the CDR3 is TGTGCCAGCGGTCGAACTAGCGGGAGGGTAACAGATACGCAGTATTTT. This translates into CASGRTSGRVTDTQYF.

This clone was seen at least ten times. This rearrangement joins TRBV13 to TRBJ2-3; TRBD2 is a possible D gene (5 bases). Trimming cost V 5 bases and J 4 bases, with 16 bases left between them. CDR3 size: 15 residues. The germline gives CDR1 PRHDT, CDR2 FYEKMQ (reference sequence). CDR3 sequence (DNA): TGTGCCAGCAGCCGAGAGGGTGTACTCGCAGATACGCAGTATTTT. This gives the protein CASSREGVLADTQYF.

The CDR3 DNA reads TGTGCCATCAGGGGAGGGTCAACTAATGAAAAACTGTTTTTT. Protein: CAIRGGSTNEKLFF. The genes are TRBV10-3 and TRBJ1-4, with D unresolved. Germline CDR1 and CDR2: ENHRY and SYGVKD. Trimming took 6 bases from V and 0 from J, leaving 8 bases between them. The CDR3 loop spans 14 amino acids.

The chain joins TRBV14 to TRBJ2-2, with D possibly being TRBD2 (6 bases). Per the germline V gene, CDR1 is SGHDN and CDR2 is FVKESK. The CDR3 covers 15 residues. The V and J ends lost 4 bases and 7 bases respectively, with 16 bases between them. The CDR3 region is CASSPVAGFGGELFF. CDR3 nucleotides: TGTGCCAGCAGCCCGGTCGCGGGGTTTGGCGGGGAGCTGTTTTTT.

The rearrangement links TRBV10-3 to TRBJ1-1; weak D call: TRBD1 (6 bases). Germline V gene lookup returns CDR1 ENHRY and CDR2 SYGVKD. V lost 7 bases to trimming and J lost 1 base, with 10 bases between them. The length of the CDR3 is 13 residues. The chain's CDR3 is CAITRTENTEAFF. The DNA for the CDR3 is TGTGCCATCACGCGGACAGAGAACACTGAAGCTTTCTTT.